This T cell receptor (beta chain) stems from a study of blood T cell repertoires in COVID-19. The CDR3 has 15 amino acids. V trimming: 3 bases; J trimming: 6 bases; junction bases outside the gene matches: 10. Germline-derived CDR1 and CDR2 are SEHNR and FQNEAQ (reference sequence). Seattle patients were enrolled during active infection and followed longitudinally. TCRdb keeps only in-frame clones here, not all; method: immunoSEQ multiplex PCR. The profile covers about 350,000 clones, with roughly 87% appearing a single time and 3.9% taken by the ten largest. This TCR was recovered from a woman aged 55-70 years with COVID-19, enrolled during active disease. V is TRBV7-9 and J is TRBJ1-2, with 7 bases that match TRBD1. Material: peripheral blood. The CDR3 DNA reads TGTGCCAGCAGCTTTTCGACTACAGGGGTCGATGGCTACACCTTC. It is translated as CASSFSTTGVDGYTF.